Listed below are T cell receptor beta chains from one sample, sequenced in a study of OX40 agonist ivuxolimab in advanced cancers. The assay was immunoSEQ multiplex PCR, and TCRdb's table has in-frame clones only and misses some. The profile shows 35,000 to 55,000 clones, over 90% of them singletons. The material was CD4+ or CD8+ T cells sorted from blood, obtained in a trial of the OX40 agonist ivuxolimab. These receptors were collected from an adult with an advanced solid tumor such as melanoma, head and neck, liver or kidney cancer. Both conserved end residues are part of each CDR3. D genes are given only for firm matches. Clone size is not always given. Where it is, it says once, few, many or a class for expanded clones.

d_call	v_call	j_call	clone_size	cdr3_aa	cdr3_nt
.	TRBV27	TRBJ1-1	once	CASSLSDRNPNTEAFF	TGTGCCAGCAGTTTATCCGACAGGAACCCGAACACTGAAGCTTTCTTT
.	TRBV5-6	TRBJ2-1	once	CASSLFTGEQFF	TGTGCCAGCAGCTTGTTCACCGGTGAGCAGTTCTTC
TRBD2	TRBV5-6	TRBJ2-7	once	CASSLWASGSLEQYF	TGTGCCAGCAGCTTGTGGGCTAGCGGGAGTCTCGAGCAGTACTTC
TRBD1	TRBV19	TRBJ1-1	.	CASSFGQGQYIAEAFF	TGTGCCAGTAGTTTCGGACAGGGGCAATATATCGCTGAAGCTTTCTTT
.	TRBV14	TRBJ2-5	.	CASSQDKTRHF	TGTGCCAGCAGCCAAGATAAAACTCGCCACTTC
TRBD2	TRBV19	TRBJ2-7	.	CASSGGLADGDLYEQYF	TGTGCCAGTAGTGGGGGACTAGCGGACGGCGACCTCTACGAGCAGTACTTC
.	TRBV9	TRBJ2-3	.	CASSATMDTQYF	TGTGCCAGCAGCGCAACCATGGATACGCAGTATTTT
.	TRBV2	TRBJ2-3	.	CASTGVVDTQYF	TGTGCCAGCACGGGGGTCGTAGATACGCAGTATTTT
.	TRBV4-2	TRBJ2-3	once	CASSLTSTDTQYF	TGTGCCAGCAGCCTAACTAGCACAGATACGCAGTATTTT
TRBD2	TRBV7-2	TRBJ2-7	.	CASSLVVRGLAGSSYEQYF	TGTGCCAGCAGCTTAGTGGTCCGGGGCCTAGCGGGTTCCTCCTACGAGCAGTACTTC
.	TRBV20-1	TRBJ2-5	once	CRILVRETQYF	TGCAGAATACTAGTCCGAGAGACCCAGTACTTC
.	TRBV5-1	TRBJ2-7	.	CASSLGAAYEQYF	TGCGCCAGCAGCTTGGGGGCGGCATACGAGCAGTACTTC
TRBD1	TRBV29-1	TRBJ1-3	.	CSVEISGPIGGFSGNTIYF	TGCAGCGTTGAGATTTCGGGTCCGATAGGGGGCTTTTCTGGAAACACCATATATTTT
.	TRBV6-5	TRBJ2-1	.	CASSTNYNEQFF	TGTGCCAGCAGTACGAACTACAATGAGCAGTTCTTC
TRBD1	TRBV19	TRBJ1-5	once	CASSIPRGRVQPQHF	TGTGCCAGTAGTATCCCCAGGGGGCGAGTTCAGCCCCAGCATTTT
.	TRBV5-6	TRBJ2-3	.	CASSLGQYTDTQYF	TGTGCCAGCAGCTTGGGACAGTACACAGATACGCAGTATTTT
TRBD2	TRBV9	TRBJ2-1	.	CASSVEGGRADEQFF	TGTGCCAGCAGCGTAGAAGGTGGGAGGGCCGATGAGCAGTTCTTC
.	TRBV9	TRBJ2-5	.	CASSAARGQETQYF	TGTGCCAGCAGCGCCGCCAGGGGTCAAGAGACCCAGTACTTC
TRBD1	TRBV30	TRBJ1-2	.	CAWHNPGTAVGYTF	TGTGCCTGGCACAATCCCGGGACAGCAGTAGGCTACACCTTC
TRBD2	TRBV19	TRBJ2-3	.	CASSIGLAVTDTQYF	TGTGCCAGTAGTATCGGACTAGCGGTCACAGATACGCAGTATTTT
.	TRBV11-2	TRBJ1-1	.	CASSLEYGLNTEAFF	TGTGCCAGCAGCTTAGAATACGGACTGAACACTGAAGCTTTCTTT
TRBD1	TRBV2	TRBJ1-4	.	CASGQGNEKLFF	TGTGCCAGCGGACAGGGGAATGAAAAACTGTTTTTT
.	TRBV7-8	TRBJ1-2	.	CASSLSTGGRGYTF	TGTGCCAGCAGCTTATCGACCGGGGGCAGGGGCTACACCTTC
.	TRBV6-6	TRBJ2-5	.	CASGNRKETQYF	TGTGCCAGCGGCAACAGGAAAGAGACCCAGTACTTC
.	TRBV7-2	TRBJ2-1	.	CASSGGPLLFF	TGTGCCAGCAGCGGGGGGCCCCTGCTGTTCTTC
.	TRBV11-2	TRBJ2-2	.	CASSLDRGLAANTGELFF	TGTGCCAGCAGCTTAGATAGAGGGTTAGCGGCGAACACCGGGGAGCTGTTTTTT
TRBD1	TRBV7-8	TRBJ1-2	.	CASSPRGRSAGYTF	TGTGCCAGCAGCCCTAGGGGGCGAAGCGCTGGCTACACCTTC
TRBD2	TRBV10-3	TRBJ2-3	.	CAISGDSGRTDTQYF	TGTGCCATCAGTGGAGATAGCGGGAGAACAGATACGCAGTATTTT
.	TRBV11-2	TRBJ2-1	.	CASSLSPREEQFF	TGTGCCAGCAGCTTAAGCCCCAGGGAAGAGCAGTTCTTC
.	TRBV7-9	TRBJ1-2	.	CASSFSSLYGYTF	TGTGCCAGCAGCTTCAGCAGCTTATATGGCTACACCTTC
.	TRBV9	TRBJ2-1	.	CASSGTVYNEQFF	TGTGCCAGCAGCGGGACAGTGTACAATGAGCAGTTCTTC
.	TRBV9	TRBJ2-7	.	CASRTPGYAYEQYF	TGTGCCAGCAGGACCCCGGGTTACGCCTACGAGCAGTACTTC
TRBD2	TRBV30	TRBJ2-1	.	CAWSELAGVSSYNEQFF	TGTGCCTGGAGTGAACTAGCGGGAGTAAGCTCCTACAATGAGCAGTTCTTC
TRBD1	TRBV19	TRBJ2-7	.	CASRPRTGYGSSYEQYF	TGTGCCAGCCGACCCCGGACAGGGTACGGGAGCTCCTACGAGCAGTACTTC
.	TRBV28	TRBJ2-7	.	CASSFAYEQYF	TGTGCCAGCAGTTTTGCCTACGAGCAGTACTTC
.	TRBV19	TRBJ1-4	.	CASTPRWGEPNEKLFF	TGTGCCAGTACCCCGAGGTGGGGAGAACCGAATGAAAAACTGTTTTTT
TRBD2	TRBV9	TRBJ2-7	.	CASSAGLAPYEQYF	TGTGCCAGCAGCGCCGGACTAGCCCCCTACGAGCAGTACTTC
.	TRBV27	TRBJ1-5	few	CASSLWGGNQPQHF	TGTGCCAGCAGTTTATGGGGGGGGAATCAGCCCCAGCATTTT
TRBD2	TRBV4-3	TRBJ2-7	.	CASSQGQASGSFYEQYF	TGCGCCAGCAGCCAAGGGCAGGCTAGCGGGAGCTTCTACGAGCAGTACTTC
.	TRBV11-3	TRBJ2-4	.	CASSLDWGKGKEVAKNIQYF	TGTGCCAGCAGCTTAGATTGGGGCAAAGGGAAGGAGGTAGCCAAAAACATTCAGTACTTC
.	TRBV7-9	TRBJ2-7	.	CATLDGSSYEQYF	TGTGCCACCCTGGACGGATCCTCCTACGAGCAGTACTTC
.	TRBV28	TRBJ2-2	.	CASSPAGSKLNTGELFF	TGTGCCAGCAGTCCGGCGGGCTCCAAACTTAACACCGGGGAGCTGTTTTTT
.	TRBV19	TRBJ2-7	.	CASSIVGGLYEQYF	TGTGCCAGTAGTATCGTTGGGGGGCTCTACGAGCAGTACTTC
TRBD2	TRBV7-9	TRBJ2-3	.	CASSSGTSGITQYF	TGTGCCAGCAGCTCGGGGACTAGCGGGATTACGCAGTATTTT
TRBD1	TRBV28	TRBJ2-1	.	CASSYNRGEQFF	TGTGCCAGCAGTTACAACAGGGGGGAGCAGTTCTTC
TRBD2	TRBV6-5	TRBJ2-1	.	CASSYVAGGPNEQFF	TGTGCCAGCAGTTACGTGGCGGGAGGGCCGAATGAGCAGTTCTTC